These 31 T cell receptor beta chains share one sample of origin, sequenced in a study of Graves' ophthalmopathy and Graves' hyperthyroidism listed by TCRdb under 2018. Sequencing took place on an Illumina HiSeq 2000. TCR beta CDR3 regions were amplified from RNA transcripts for repertoire sequencing. The first round of RT-PCR was done with HTBI primers and the Qiagen OneStep RT-PCR kit, and was followed by a second round of multiplex PCR, then size selection and purification. TCRdb reran the public reads through fastp at Q25 and MiXCR, keeping productive beta chains. Every entry covers one CDR3 protein and lists the most common genes and DNA from its rows. Here the sample has around 590,000 distinct CDR3 sequences; roughly 39% occur a single time. Roughly 4% of the sample belongs to the ten largest clones. Sequences were obtained from peripheral blood or thyroid tissue (not recorded which). The source is an adult man with Graves' hyperthyroidism.

This clonotype was seen repeatedly, ten times or more. The rearrangement links TRBV10-3 to TRBJ1-2; a weak D match, TRBD1 (5 bases). Germline assignment: CDR1 ENHRY and CDR2 SYGVKD. The V gene lost 4 bases and the J gene lost 2 bases, with 11 bases spanning the gap. This CDR3 has 14 residues. In DNA form, the CDR3 reads TGTGCCATCAGTGGAGGGGCGGAAAACTATGGCTACACCTTC. Encoded protein: CAISGGAENYGYTF.

This clonotype turned up a few times. A much larger clone lies one base from this, so it may be a read error. This is likely a read error, given that the CDR3 carries no conserved phenylalanine or tryptophan at its end. The V and J genes are TRBV7-9 and TRBJ2-5, with a weak D call TRBD2 (5 bases). The V end lost 7 bases, the J end lost 4 bases, and 13 bases lay between the germline ends. In germline, CDR1 is SEHNR, CDR2 FQNEAQ (reference sequence). The CDR3 extends over 13 amino acids. DNA of the CDR3: TGTGCCAGCAAGACTACTCCCTCAGAGACCCAGTACCTC. Translation gives CASKTTPSETQYL.

This clonotype has ten or more counts. The gene calls are TRBV14 and TRBJ2-5, with 7 bases that match TRBD1. V trimming: 5 bases; J trimming: 3 bases; junction bases outside the gene matches: 6. This CDR3 comprises 14 residues. The germline CDR1 and CDR2 sequences are SGHDN and FVKESK. CDR3: CASSSWDSEETQYF. DNA of the CDR3: TGTGCCAGCAGCTCCTGGGACAGCGAAGAGACCCAGTACTTC.

Turning to this clonotype: With a much larger clone just one base away, this may be a read error. The J gene is TRBJ2-7, the V gene TRBV7-9; TRBD2 aligns across 12 bases. The length of the CDR3 is 14 residues. V gave up 6 bases and J gave up 3 bases; unmatched junction bases: 3. Per germline, CDR1 SEHNR and CDR2 FQNEAQ (reference sequence). CDR3: CASRPSGGDYEQYF. The CDR3 region has the DNA TGTGCCAGCAGACCTAGCGGGGGGGACTACGAGCAGTACTTC.

This clonotype was found many times. This chain connects TRBV6-2 or TRBV6-3 to TRBJ1-3, with D unclear. V lost 2 bases, J lost 4 bases, and 6 bases lay in between. The length of the CDR3 is 13 residues. Germline lookup yields CDR1 MNHEY and CDR2 SVGEGT. The CDR3 region has the DNA TGTGCCAGCAGTTACCGCCACGGAAACACCATATATTTT. The encoded protein is CASSYRHGNTIYF.

The J gene is TRBJ1-6, the V gene TRBV5-1; D might be TRBD1 (6 bases). Germline V lookup: CDR1 SGHRS, CDR2 YFSETQ. This CDR3 contains 17 residues. The V and J ends lost 2 bases and 7 bases respectively, with 19 bases between them. In DNA, the CDR3 is TGCGCCAGCAGCTTACCCCGCCAGGGGCCGGGAAATTCACCCCTCCACTTT. Its protein product is CASSLPRQGPGNSPLHF.

This sequence joins TRBV2 and TRBJ1-2; the D is unclear. The germline V gene has CDR1 SNHLY and CDR2 FYNNEI. The CDR3 totals 12 residues. V lost 8 bases and J lost 6, with 13 bases in between. CDR3 bases: TGTGCCAGCCATCAGGCAACCCATGGCTACACCTTC. Translated: CASHQATHGYTF.

This clonotype has ten or more counts. CDR3: CASSLTNSPLHF. The DNA for the CDR3 is TGTGCCAGCAGTTTGACGAATTCACCCCTCCACTTT. The gene calls are TRBV28 and TRBJ1-6; no clear D. The ends were cut back, 3 bases at V and 7 bases at J, with 4 bases in the middle. There are 12 residues in the CDR3. Germline CDR1 and CDR2: MDHEN and SYDVKM.

The V call is TRBV7-2, the J call TRBJ2-6; D uncertain. Per the germline V gene, CDR1 is SGHTA and CDR2 is FQGNSA. The CDR3 contains 16 residues. V was shortened by 4 bases and J by 0 bases, with 10 bases between the two germline ends. CDR3 DNA: TGTGCCAGCAGCTCGTTTAGAAGCTCTGGGGCCAACGTCCTGACTTTC. Translating it yields CASSSFRSSGANVLTF.

In this sample, this clonotype turned up many times. This sequence joins TRBV6-1 and TRBJ1-1; TRBD1 is a possible D gene (5 bases). The V end lost 2 bases, the J end lost 0 bases, and 10 bases lay between the germline ends. The CDR3 covers 15 residues. CDR1 and CDR2 from the germline V gene are MNHNS and SASEGT. In DNA, the CDR3 is TGTGCCAGCAGTGAACCCGGGGGATTGAACACTGAAGCTTTCTTT. Translation: CASSEPGGLNTEAFF.

This clonotype came up many times. This chain joins TRBV5-6 and TRBJ1-2; weak D call: TRBD1 (5 bases). Germline lookup yields CDR1 SGHDT and CDR2 YYEEEE. Trimming cost V 0 bases and J 6 bases, with 9 bases left between them. The CDR3 length is 13 residues. DNA for the CDR3: TGTGCCAGCAGCTTGGCCGCAGGGAATGGCTACACCTTC. The encoded protein is CASSLAAGNGYTF. The full variable domain, its missing parts supplied by reference TRBV5-6 and TRBJ1-2, is DAGVTQSPTHLIKTRGQQVTLRCSPKSGHDTVSWYQQALGQGPQFIFQYYEEEERQRGNFPDRFSGHQFPNYSSELNVNALLLGDSALYLCASSLAAGNGYTFGSGTRLTVV.

The gene calls are TRBV2 and TRBJ1-6; D is undetermined. The CDR3 consists of 15 residues. With 5 bases removed from V and 1 base from J, the gap between germline ends came to 9 bases. Germline assignment: CDR1 SNHLY and CDR2 FYNNEI. DNA of the CDR3: TGTGCCAGCAGTTTACGGGCGTCCTATAATTCACCCCTCCACTTT. Translated, it gives CASSLRASYNSPLHF. Together with reference TRBV2 and TRBJ1-6, the CDR3 gives the full variable domain: EPEVTQTPSHQVTQMGQEVILRCVPISNHLYFYWYRQILGQKVEFLVSFYNNEISEKSEIFDDQFSVERPDGSNFTLKIRSTKLEDSAMYFCASSLRASYNSPLHFGNGTRLTVT.

Details on this clonotype: One end of the junction varies from germline; a read error may be responsible. V is TRBV4-1 and J is TRBJ1-5; a possible D gene is TRBD1 (5 bases). Germline assignment: CDR1 MGHRA and CDR2 YSYEKL. The length of the CDR3 is 15 residues. The CDR3 spells CASSPARGTNQPEHF. CDR3 DNA sequence: TGCGCCAGCAGCCCGGCGCGGGGGACGAATCAGCCCGAGCATTTT.

V and J are TRBV29-1 and TRBJ1-2, with TRBD1 matching over 11 bases. CDR1 is SQVTM and CDR2 is ANQGSEA in the germline V gene. The CDR3 runs 13 residues. V gave up 7 bases and J gave up 7 bases; unmatched junction bases: 8. As DNA, the CDR3 is TGCAGCGGCGGGACAGGGGGACGTTCTGGCTACACCTTC. Translating gives CSGGTGGRSGYTF.

This clonotype has ten or more counts. The CDR3 coding sequence is TGCAGCGTTGGATCCAGCGGGAGGGCCCTGAGCGAGCAGTACTTC. Translation: CSVGSSGRALSEQYF. The chain recombines TRBV29-1 with TRBJ2-7; 10 bases are a match to TRBD2. Per the germline V gene, CDR1 is SQVTM and CDR2 is ANQGSEA. V trimming: 4 bases; J trimming: 6 bases; junction bases outside the gene matches: 12. The CDR3 has 15 residues.

The chain has TRBV4-1 and TRBJ2-5, with D possibly being TRBD2 (5 bases). CDR1 and CDR2 from the germline V gene are MGHRA and YSYEKL. This CDR3 has 18 amino acids. Trimming took 1 base from V and 1 from J, leaving 19 bases between them. CDR3 protein: CASSQVSILELAQETQYF. DNA of the CDR3: TGCGCCAGCAGCCAAGTTAGCATACTAGAGTTGGCCCAAGAGACCCAGTACTTC.

This clonotype was detected only once. The chain is built from TRBV19 and TRBJ1-4, with D tentatively TRBD1 (6 bases). The germline V gene encodes CDR1 LNHDA and CDR2 SQIVND (reference sequence). This CDR3 region has 13 residues. Trimming cost V 5 bases and J 8 bases, with 12 bases left between them. CDR3 amino acids: CASSYRVGEKLFF. As DNA, the CDR3 is TGTGCCAGTAGTTACAGGGTGGGCGAAAAACTGTTTTTT.

This chain uses TRBV6-1 with TRBJ2-7, with 9 bases aligning to TRBD1. The DNA matches TRBJ2-1 better at its end, which makes the J call doubtful. The CDR3 is 14 amino acids. Germline CDR1 reads MNHNS; CDR2 reads SASEGT. DNA for the CDR3: TGTGCCAGCAGTCCCGGGACAGGGATCGGTGAGCAGTTCTTC. This translates into CASSPGTGIGEQFF.

The rearrangement joins TRBV19 to TRBJ2-3, with 9 bases lining up with TRBD1. The CDR3 contains 14 residues. The V gene's germline CDR1 is LNHDA and CDR2 SQIVND (reference sequence). J gave up 5 bases and V 6 bases, and 6 bases lay outside the gene matches. The CDR3 loop is CASRMGQGEDTQYF. The CDR3 DNA follows: TGTGCCAGTAGGATGGGACAGGGTGAAGATACGCAGTATTTT.

This clonotype was seen at least ten times. CDR3 sequence (DNA): TGCAGTGCTAGAGACCCCGCTCATCGATTGAACACTGAAGCTTTCTTT. Amino acids: CSARDPAHRLNTEAFF. V and J are TRBV20-1 and TRBJ1-1; D is unclear. The V end lost 0 bases, the J end lost 0 bases, and 14 bases lay between the germline ends. CDR1 DFQATT and CDR2 SNEGSKA come from the germline V gene (reference sequence). The CDR3 has 16 residues.

In DNA, the CDR3 is TGTGCCAGCAGCTTATGGGCTAGCGGCTACACCGGGGAGCTGTTTTTT. This translates into CASSLWASGYTGELFF. The chain employs TRBV11-3 and TRBJ2-2, with 7 bases identical to TRBD2. CDR3 length: 16 residues. The germline gives CDR1 SGHNT, CDR2 YENEEA. Trimming removed 2 bases from V and 3 bases from J; junction bases left unmatched: 6. The full variable domain, with the rest looked up from reference TRBV11-3 and TRBJ2-2, is EAGVVQSPRYKIIEKKQPVAFWCNPISGHNTLYWYLQNLGQGPELLIRYENEEAVDDSQLPKDRFSAERLKGVDSTLKIQPAELGDSAVYLCASSLWASGYTGELFFGEGSRLTVL.

This clonotype was recorded many times. The V and J genes are TRBV20-1 and TRBJ2-7; 9 bases line up with TRBD2. The CDR3 is made up of 15 amino acids. Germline loops: CDR1 DFQATT, CDR2 SNEGSKA (reference sequence). V lost 1 base to trimming and J lost 2 bases; unmatched junction nucleotides: 6. The CDR3 sequence is CSARVQGGGAYEQYF. The CDR3 nucleotides read TGCAGTGCTAGAGTACAGGGCGGGGGGGCCTACGAGCAGTACTTC.

This clonotype appeared a few times. V and J are TRBV4-2 and TRBJ2-5; maybe TRBD2 (5 bases). This CDR3 has 16 residues. Germline CDR1 is LGHNA and CDR2 is YNFKEQ. Trimming took 0 bases from V and 2 from J, leaving 13 bases between them. The CDR3 reads CASSQEPLAGQETQYF. CDR3 sequence (DNA): TGTGCCAGCAGCCAAGAACCTCTAGCCGGGCAAGAGACCCAGTACTTC.

This clonotype was observed at least ten times. The V call is TRBV6-5, the J call TRBJ1-4; TRBD1 matches at 7 bases. Losses at the gene ends were 8 bases for V and 2 bases for J; bases not matched to a gene: 2. CDR1 and CDR2 from the germline V gene are MNHEY and SVGAGI. This CDR3 has 13 amino acids. CDR3 nucleotides: TGTGCCAGCCGACAGGGTACTAATGAAAAACTGTTTTTT. Encoded protein: CASRQGTNEKLFF.

This clonotype was counted ten times or more. The chain carries TRBV5-5 and TRBJ1-2, with D hard to call. Deletions cut 0 bases from V and 1 base from J, with 7 bases between. CDR1 SGHKS and CDR2 YYEKEE come from the germline V gene (reference sequence). The CDR3 has 14 amino acids. DNA of the CDR3: TGTGCCAGCAGCTTGGAACAGAGTAACTATGGCTACACCTTC. This sequence encodes CASSLEQSNYGYTF.

The chain carries TRBV7-2 and TRBJ1-5; 7 bases match TRBD1. Looked up from germline, CDR1 is SGHTA and CDR2 is FQGNSA. V lost 1 base and J lost 7; bases outside the gene matches: 10. The CDR3 has 16 residues. This CDR3 is CASSLGAAGGGQPQHF. In nucleotides, the CDR3 is TGTGCCAGCAGCTTAGGGGCGGCAGGGGGAGGGCAGCCCCAGCATTTT.

Points on this clonotype: One base away lies a much larger clone, so this may be a sequencing read error. The rearrangement joins TRBV7-3 to TRBJ2-7, with D unclear. CDR3 length equals 14 residues. V lost 2 bases and J 5 bases, leaving 13 bases between the germline ends. In germline, CDR1 is SGHTA, CDR2 FQGTGA. This CDR3 is CASSLGPGEDEQYF. CDR3 nucleotide sequence: TGTGCCAGCAGCTTAGGTCCTGGAGAAGACGAGCAGTACTTC.

In this sample, this clonotype turned up many times. The genes are TRBV7-9 and TRBJ1-2; a weak D match, TRBD1 (5 bases). The germline CDR1 and CDR2 sequences are SEHNR and FQNEAQ (reference sequence). The CDR3 length is 17 residues. V was pared by 4 bases and J by 0 bases, with 18 bases between. For the CDR3, the DNA is TGTGCCAGCAGCTCCTCCGGGACGGCGACCTCTAACTATGGCTACACCTTC. As protein: CASSSSGTATSNYGYTF. The full variable domain, completed using reference TRBV7-9 and TRBJ1-2, is DTGVSQNPRHKITKRGQNVTFRCDPISEHNRLYWYRQTLGQGPEFLTYFQNEAQLEKSRLLSDRFSAERPKGSFSTLEIQRTEQGDSAMYLCASSSSGTATSNYGYTFGSGTRLTVV.

There are a few counts of this clonotype. This rearrangement joins TRBV6-5 to TRBJ2-5; 13 positions match TRBD2. Germline trimming cut 6 bases from V and 1 base from J; bases unmatched to any gene: 11. CDR1 and CDR2 (germline): MNHEY, SVGAGI. The CDR3 has 18 amino acids. CDR3 in amino acids: CASSRRLAGGFTQETQYF. In DNA form, the CDR3 reads TGTGCCAGCAGCCGAAGACTAGCGGGAGGATTTACCCAAGAGACCCAGTACTTC.

This chain joins TRBV7-9 and TRBJ1-4, with no clear D. This CDR3 is 15 amino acids long. V dropped 5 bases and J dropped 8 bases, with 18 bases sitting between them. Per the germline V gene, CDR1 is SEHNR and CDR2 is FQNEAQ (reference sequence). The CDR3 is CASSLGNGGAEKLFF. DNA of the CDR3: TGTGCCAGCAGCCTGGGGAACGGCGGTGCGGAAAAACTGTTTTTT.

The J gene is TRBJ1-4, the V gene TRBV12-3 or TRBV12-4; 7 bases fit TRBD1. With 5 bases clipped from V and 8 bases from J, the junction kept 5 bases outside the gene matches. This CDR3 has 13 residues. The CDR3 region has the DNA TGTGCCAGCAGTACAGGGGTAGGGGAAAAACTGTTTTTT. Protein: CASSTGVGEKLFF.